This T cell receptor (beta chain) was identified during a study of response to subunit inactivated influenza vaccine. Study-level results: Each seasonal influenza vaccination recruits few new T cells, the authors suggested.

In germline, CDR1 is SGHAT, CDR2 FQNNGV. The CDR3 has 12 residues. The V end lost 4 bases, the J end lost 6 bases, and 10 bases lay between the germline ends. This clonotype was seen only a few times. The antigen is unknown. TCRdb processed the RT-PCR reads anew with MiXCR; each CDR3 protein has one entry. Of more than 700,000 distinct CDR3 sequences listed, less than 25% are singletons. The TCR was taken from a man between 45 and 60 years old who received an inactivated influenza vaccine. Source: PBMCs from blood, taken 4 to 6 days after vaccination. This sequence joins TRBV11-2 and TRBJ2-7; possibly TRBD1 for D (5 bases). CDR3: CASSYSGLEQYF. Written as DNA, the CDR3 is TGTGCCAGCAGCTACTCAGGGCTCGAGCAGTACTTC.